The next 15 T cell receptor beta chains were all read from a single sample in a study of blood T cell repertoires in COVID-19. The assay was immunoSEQ multiplex PCR, and TCRdb's table has in-frame clones only and misses some. The data contain 200,000 to 300,000 clones, about four fifths of them seen just once; the ten biggest clones take up roughly 1.9%. Sequenced input: peripheral blood. The receptors stem from a young man who had recovered from COVID-19.

CDR3 sequence (DNA): TGTGCCAGCAGCCTCCTCCTCTTCTCTGGAAACACCATATATTTT. This sequence encodes CASSLLLFSGNTIYF. The chain is built from TRBV6-6 and TRBJ1-3; D is undetermined. The ends were cut back, 6 bases at V and 0 bases at J, with 12 bases in the middle. Germline V CDR1 and CDR2: MNHNY, SVGAGI (reference sequence). This CDR3 has 15 residues.

V gene TRBV9 combines with J gene TRBJ2-5; no firm D call. Trimming cost V 2 bases and J 0 bases, with 14 bases left between them. Germline-derived CDR1 and CDR2 are SGDLS and YYNGEE. The length of the CDR3 is 16 residues. The CDR3 protein is CASSVNPRGDQETQYF. The CDR3 DNA reads as TGTGCCAGCAGCGTCAATCCCCGCGGTGACCAAGAGACCCAGTACTTC.

V usage is TRBV5-1 and J usage is TRBJ1-2; D remains ambiguous. Trimming shortened V by 4 bases and J by 4 bases, and 11 bases separated the two germline ends. The CDR3 length is 13 residues. Looked up from germline, CDR1 is SGHRS and CDR2 is YFSETQ. The DNA for the CDR3 is TGCGCCAGCAGCCTGTCAACAGCCTATGGCTACACCTTC. Its translation is CASSLSTAYGYTF.

This chain links TRBV5-1 with TRBJ2-3, with TRBD2 matching over 8 bases. Unmatched junction bases numbered 6, after V lost 3 bases and J lost 6 bases. The length of the CDR3 is 14 residues. The germline CDR1 and CDR2 sequences are SGHRS and YFSETQ. The CDR3 DNA follows: TGCGCCAGCAGCTCGGGACTAGGTAGGGATACGCAGTATTTT. It specifies CASSSGLGRDTQYF.

This clone was found once. The chain is built from TRBV5-8 and TRBJ2-7; D not resolved. Trimming removed 3 bases from V and 5 bases from J, with 3 bases in between. CDR3 length: 10 amino acids. The V gene's germline CDR1 is SGHTS and CDR2 YDEGEE. This CDR3 is CASSSDEQYF. The CDR3 coding sequence is TGTGCCAGCAGCTCTGACGAGCAGTACTTC.

The chain joins TRBV27 to TRBJ2-7, with 7 bases lining up with TRBD1. The CDR3 length is 14 residues. After removal of 5 bases from V and 1 base from J, the junction contained 5 bases not matched to a gene. In germline, CDR1 is MNHEY, CDR2 SMNVEV (reference sequence). DNA for the CDR3: TGTGCCAGCAGTGCGACAGGGACGTCCTACGAGCAGTACTTC. Translated, it gives CASSATGTSYEQYF.

CDR3 amino acids: CASSLTPDNEQFF. The DNA of the CDR3 is TGTGCCAGCAGCTTGACTCCCGACAATGAGCAGTTCTTC. The chain carries TRBV5-4 and TRBJ2-1, with D unclear. The length of the CDR3 is 13 residues. Trimming left V 1 base short and J 5 bases short, with 7 bases between. Looked up from germline, CDR1 is SGHNT and CDR2 is YYREEE (reference sequence).

The rearrangement links TRBV24-1 to TRBJ2-3, with 12 bases that match TRBD2. The CDR3 totals 18 residues. Germline trimming cut 3 bases from V and 3 bases from J; bases unmatched to any gene: 9. From germline, CDR1 is KGHDR and CDR2 SFDVKD. CDR3 in amino acids: CATSDLTSSGGATDTQYF. In DNA, the CDR3 is TGTGCCACCAGTGATCTTACCTCTAGCGGGGGGGCGACAGATACGCAGTATTTT.

This clone was recorded once. This chain links TRBV9 with TRBJ1-1, with D unclear. The CDR3 contains 11 residues. The germline CDR1 and CDR2 sequences are SGDLS and YYNGEE. V lost 0 bases and J lost 11, with 8 bases in between. The DNA for the CDR3 is TGTGCCAGCAGCGTAGAACGGAGTGCTTTCTTT. Protein: CASSVERSAFF.

V usage is TRBV20-1 and J usage is TRBJ2-7; 9 nucleotides align to TRBD2. From germline, CDR1 is DFQATT and CDR2 SNEGSKA (reference sequence). The J segment lost 0 bases and the V segment lost 3 bases, leaving 12 bases of the junction unmatched. This CDR3 contains 17 residues. The CDR3 loop is CSASGRWRGGHSYEQYV. CDR3 bases: TGCAGTGCTAGTGGTCGGTGGCGGGGGGGCCACTCCTACGAGCAGTACGTC.

This clone was seen once. This chain links TRBV5-1 with TRBJ2-5; D not resolved. V was pared by 4 bases and J by 3 bases, with 13 bases between. Germline V gene data show CDR1 as SGHRS and CDR2 as YFSETQ. The CDR3 sequence is 14 residues long. The CDR3 region is CASSPHGEKETQYF. The CDR3 DNA reads TGCGCCAGCAGCCCGCACGGAGAGAAAGAGACCCAGTACTTC.

This clone was counted at least ten times. The chain has TRBV6-5 and TRBJ1-6; 8 bases fit TRBD1. The CDR3 is made up of 14 amino acids. J was trimmed by 6 bases and V by 5 bases; bases with no gene match: 3. The germline V gene has CDR1 MNHEY and CDR2 SVGAGI. This CDR3 reads CASSKGQVNSPLHF. The DNA of the CDR3 is TGTGCCAGCAGTAAGGGACAGGTTAATTCACCCCTCCACTTT.

The chain combines TRBV19 with TRBJ2-2; no reliable D call. The V end was cut by 6 bases, the J end by 5 bases, with 7 bases between. The CDR3 is made up of 12 amino acids. CDR1 and CDR2 from the germline V gene are LNHDA and SQIVND (reference sequence). The CDR3 reads CASSTQTGELFF. The DNA of the CDR3 is TGTGCCAGTAGCACACAGACCGGGGAGCTGTTTTTT.

This chain connects TRBV4-1 to TRBJ2-7, with 11 bases that match TRBD2. The CDR3 has 16 residues. V shed 1 base and J 3 bases; nucleotides not matched to a gene: 5. Germline CDR1 is MGHRA and CDR2 is YSYEKL. Written as DNA, the CDR3 is TGCGCCAGCAGCCAAGTTCCCGGGACTAGCGGCTACGAGCAGTACTTC. Encoded protein: CASSQVPGTSGYEQYF.

This rearrangement joins TRBV27 to TRBJ1-2, with D possibly being TRBD1 (5 bases). The germline V gene has CDR1 MNHEY and CDR2 SMNVEV (reference sequence). V shed 6 bases and J shed 6 bases, with 14 bases lying between them. The CDR3 is 13 residues long. CDR3 loop: CASSPWGGDGYTF. The CDR3 DNA is TGTGCCAGCAGCCCATGGGGGGGAGATGGCTACACCTTC.